This entry is about one T cell receptor beta chain. This entry comes from a study of shared clonotypes between healthy human individuals. TCRdb's table, derived via immunoSEQ multiplex PCR, lists solely in-frame clones and lacks some. The data contain roughly 1 million clones, about 75% of them seen just once; the ten biggest clones take up approximately 1.5%. Per the germline V gene, CDR1 is MGHRA and CDR2 is YSYEKL. The CDR3 spans 14 residues. V lost 4 bases, J lost 1 base, and 3 bases stayed unmatched. The receptor was derived from a man aged 18 to 30 in good health. The chain is built from TRBV4-1 and TRBJ1-1; 7 nucleotides align to TRBD1. The sample taken for sequencing was memory CD4+ T cells sorted from blood. Subset denoted: CD45RA-negative fraction. This CDR3 is CASSRGTENTEAFF. The CDR3 region has the DNA TGCGCCAGCAGCCGAGGGACAGAGAACACTGAAGCTTTCTTT.